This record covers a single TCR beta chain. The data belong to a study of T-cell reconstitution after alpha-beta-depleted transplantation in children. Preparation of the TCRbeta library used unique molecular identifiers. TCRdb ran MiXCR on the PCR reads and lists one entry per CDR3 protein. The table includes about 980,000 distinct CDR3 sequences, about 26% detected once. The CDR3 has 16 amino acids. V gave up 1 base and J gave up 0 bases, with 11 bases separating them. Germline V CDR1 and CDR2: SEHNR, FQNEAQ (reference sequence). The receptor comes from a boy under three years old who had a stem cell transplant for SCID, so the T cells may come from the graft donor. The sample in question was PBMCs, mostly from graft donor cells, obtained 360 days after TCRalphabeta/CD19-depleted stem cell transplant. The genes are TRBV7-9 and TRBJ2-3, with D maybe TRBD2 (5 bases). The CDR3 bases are TGTGCCAGCAGCTTAGTATCCACGGGGAGCACAGATACGCAGTATTTT. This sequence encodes CASSLVSTGSTDTQYF.